This TCR beta chain was captured by sequencing in a study of T cells in Graves' hyperthyroidism and ophthalmopathy. The CDR3 spans 13 residues. V lost 5 bases to trimming and J lost 4 bases, with 9 bases between them. Germline values: CDR1 SGHRS, CDR2 YFSETQ. Amplification of TCR beta CDR3 regions was performed using RNA transcripts as template. The TCR CDR3 was amplified in a first-round RT-PCR using the HTBI primer set. TCRdb independently ran MiXCR on the multiplex PCR reads; one entry per CDR3 protein. The sample contains 500,000 to 650,000 distinct CDR3 sequences, 20% of which appear only once. The sequenced sample was blood. The receptor was derived from a middle-aged man with Graves' ophthalmopathy. The rearrangement joins TRBV5-1 to TRBJ2-2; D ambiguous. The CDR3 region is CASRSGFTGELFF. The CDR3 region has the DNA TGCGCCAGCAGGTCCGGATTCACCGGGGAGCTGTTTTTT.